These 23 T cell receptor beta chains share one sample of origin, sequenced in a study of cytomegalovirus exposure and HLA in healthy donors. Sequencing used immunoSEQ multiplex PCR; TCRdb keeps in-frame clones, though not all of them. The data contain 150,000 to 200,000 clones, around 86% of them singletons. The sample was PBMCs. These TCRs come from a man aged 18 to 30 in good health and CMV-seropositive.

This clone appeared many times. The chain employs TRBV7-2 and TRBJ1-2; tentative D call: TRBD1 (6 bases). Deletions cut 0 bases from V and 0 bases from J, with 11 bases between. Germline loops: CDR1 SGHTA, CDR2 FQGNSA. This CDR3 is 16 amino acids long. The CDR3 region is CASSLATGLANYGYTF. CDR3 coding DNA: TGTGCCAGCAGCTTAGCCACAGGGCTAGCTAACTATGGCTACACCTTC.

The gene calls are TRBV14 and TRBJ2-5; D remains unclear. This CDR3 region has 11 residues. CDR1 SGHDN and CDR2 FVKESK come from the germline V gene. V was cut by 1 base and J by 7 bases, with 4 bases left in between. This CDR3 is CASSQGRTQYF. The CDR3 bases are TGTGCCAGCAGCCAAGGGAGGACCCAGTACTTC.

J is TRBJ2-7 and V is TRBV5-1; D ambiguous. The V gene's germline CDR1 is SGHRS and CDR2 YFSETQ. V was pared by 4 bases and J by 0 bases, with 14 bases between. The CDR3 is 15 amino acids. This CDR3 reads CASSPRLSGSYEQYF. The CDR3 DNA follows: TGCGCCAGCAGCCCCCGGCTTTCGGGCTCCTACGAGCAGTACTTC.

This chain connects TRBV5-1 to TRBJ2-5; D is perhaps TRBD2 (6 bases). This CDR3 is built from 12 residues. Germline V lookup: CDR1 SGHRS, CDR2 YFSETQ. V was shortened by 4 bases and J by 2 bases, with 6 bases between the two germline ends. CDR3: CASSAGQETQYF. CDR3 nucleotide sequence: TGCGCCAGCAGCGCGGGACAAGAGACCCAGTACTTC.

The DNA of the CDR3 is TGTGCCAGCAGTACAAACAGGGGCGGGGAGACCCAGTACTTC. Protein product: CASSTNRGGETQYF. The gene calls are TRBV28 and TRBJ2-5; 7 nucleotides align to TRBD1. The CDR3 has 14 amino acids. The germline gives CDR1 MDHEN, CDR2 SYDVKM. The trim removed 5 bases at V and 5 bases at J, leaving 8 bases unmatched.

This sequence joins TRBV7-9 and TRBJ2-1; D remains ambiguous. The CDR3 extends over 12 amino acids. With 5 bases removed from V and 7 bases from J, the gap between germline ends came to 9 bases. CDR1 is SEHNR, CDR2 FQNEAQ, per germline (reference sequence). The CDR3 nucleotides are TGTGCCAGCAGCCTAACCCTAAATGAGCAGTTCTTC. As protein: CASSLTLNEQFF. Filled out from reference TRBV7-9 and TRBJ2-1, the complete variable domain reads DTGVSQNPRHKITKRGQNVTFRCDPISEHNRLYWYRQTLGQGPEFLTYFQNEAQLEKSRLLSDRFSAERPKGSFSTLEIQRTEQGDSAMYLCASSLTLNEQFFGPGTRLTVL.

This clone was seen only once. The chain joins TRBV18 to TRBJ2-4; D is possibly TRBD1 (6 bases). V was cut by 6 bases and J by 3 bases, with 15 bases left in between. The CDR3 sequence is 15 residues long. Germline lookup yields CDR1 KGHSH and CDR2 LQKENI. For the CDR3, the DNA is TGTGCCAGCTCCGTACAGGGTGACGGCAAAAACATTCAGTACTTC. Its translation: CASSVQGDGKNIQYF.

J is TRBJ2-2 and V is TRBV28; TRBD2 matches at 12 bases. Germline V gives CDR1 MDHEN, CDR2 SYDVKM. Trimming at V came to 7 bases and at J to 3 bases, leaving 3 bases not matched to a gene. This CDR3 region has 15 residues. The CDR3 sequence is CASTSGRGDTGELFF. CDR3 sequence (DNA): TGTGCCAGCACTAGCGGGAGGGGCGACACCGGGGAGCTGTTTTTT.

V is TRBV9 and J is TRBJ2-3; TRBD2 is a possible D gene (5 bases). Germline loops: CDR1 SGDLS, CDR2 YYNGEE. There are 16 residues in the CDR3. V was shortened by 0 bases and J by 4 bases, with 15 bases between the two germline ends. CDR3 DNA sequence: TGTGCCAGCAGCGTAGGCGCGGGTAGTATCGCAGATACGCAGTATTTT. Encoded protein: CASSVGAGSIADTQYF.

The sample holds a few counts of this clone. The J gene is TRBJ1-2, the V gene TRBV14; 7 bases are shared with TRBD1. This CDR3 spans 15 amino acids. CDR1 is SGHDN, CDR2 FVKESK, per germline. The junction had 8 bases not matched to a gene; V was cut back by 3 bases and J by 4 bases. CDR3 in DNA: TGTGCCAGCAGCCACCCGGGACAGACCCTCTATGGCTACACCTTC. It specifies CASSHPGQTLYGYTF.

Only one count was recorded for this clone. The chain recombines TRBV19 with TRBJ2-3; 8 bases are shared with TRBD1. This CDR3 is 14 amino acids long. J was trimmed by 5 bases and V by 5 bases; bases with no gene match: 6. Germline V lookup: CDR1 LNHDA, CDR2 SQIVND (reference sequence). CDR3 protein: CASSPWDRLDTQYF. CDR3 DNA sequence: TGTGCCAGTAGTCCCTGGGACAGGTTAGATACGCAGTATTTT.

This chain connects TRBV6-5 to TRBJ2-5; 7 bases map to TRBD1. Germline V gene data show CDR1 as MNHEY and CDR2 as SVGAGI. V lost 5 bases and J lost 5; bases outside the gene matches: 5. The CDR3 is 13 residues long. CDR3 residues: CASSRTGVETQYF. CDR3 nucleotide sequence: TGTGCCAGCAGTCGTACAGGGGTGGAGACCCAGTACTTC.

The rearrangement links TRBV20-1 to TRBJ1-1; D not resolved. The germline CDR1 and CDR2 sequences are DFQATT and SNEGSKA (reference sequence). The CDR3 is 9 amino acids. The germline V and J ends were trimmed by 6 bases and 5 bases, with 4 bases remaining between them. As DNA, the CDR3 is TGCAGTGCCAGGACTGAAGCTTTCTTT. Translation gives CSARTEAFF.

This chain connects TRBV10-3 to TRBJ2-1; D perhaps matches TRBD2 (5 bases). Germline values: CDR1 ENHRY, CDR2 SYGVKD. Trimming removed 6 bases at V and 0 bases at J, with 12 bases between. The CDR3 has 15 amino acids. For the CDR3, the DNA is TGTGCCATCAGCTTAACTAGTGCCTCCTACAATGAGCAGTTCTTC. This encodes CAISLTSASYNEQFF.

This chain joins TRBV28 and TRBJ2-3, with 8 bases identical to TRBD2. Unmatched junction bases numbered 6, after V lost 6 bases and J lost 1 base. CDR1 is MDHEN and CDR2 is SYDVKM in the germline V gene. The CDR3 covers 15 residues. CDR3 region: CASSPAGAGTDTQYF. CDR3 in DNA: TGTGCCAGCAGCCCAGCGGGAGCAGGCACAGATACGCAGTATTTT. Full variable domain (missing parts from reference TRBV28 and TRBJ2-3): DVKVTQSSRYLVKRTGEKVFLECVQDMDHENMFWYRQDPGLGLRLIYFSYDVKMKEKGDIPEGYSVSREKKERFSLILESASTNQTSMYLCASSPAGAGTDTQYFGPGTRLTVL.

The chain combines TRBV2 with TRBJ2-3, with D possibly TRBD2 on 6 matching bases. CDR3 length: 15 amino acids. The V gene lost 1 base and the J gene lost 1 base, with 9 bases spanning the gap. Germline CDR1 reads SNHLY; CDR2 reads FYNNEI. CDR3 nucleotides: TGTGCCAGCAGTGAAGGGTGGGGGGGCACAGATACGCAGTATTTT. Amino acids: CASSEGWGGTDTQYF. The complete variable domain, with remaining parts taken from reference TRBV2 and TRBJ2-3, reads EPEVTQTPSHQVTQMGQEVILRCVPISNHLYFYWYRQILGQKVEFLVSFYNNEISEKSEIFDDQFSVERPDGSNFTLKIRSTKLEDSAMYFCASSEGWGGTDTQYFGPGTRLTVL.

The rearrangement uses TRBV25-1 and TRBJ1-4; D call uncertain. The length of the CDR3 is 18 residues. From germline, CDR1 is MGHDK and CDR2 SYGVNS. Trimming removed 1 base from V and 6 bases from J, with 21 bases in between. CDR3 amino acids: CASSESRAVRSHYEKLFF. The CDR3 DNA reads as TGTGCCAGCAGTGAATCGAGGGCAGTCAGGAGTCACTATGAAAAACTGTTTTTT.

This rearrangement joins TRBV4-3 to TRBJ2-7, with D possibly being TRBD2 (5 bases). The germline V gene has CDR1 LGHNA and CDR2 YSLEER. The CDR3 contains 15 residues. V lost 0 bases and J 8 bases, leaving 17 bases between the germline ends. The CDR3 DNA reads TGCGCCAGCAGCCAAGAGCTAGCAGGTATGAGTAAGCAGTACTTC. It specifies CASSQELAGMSKQYF.

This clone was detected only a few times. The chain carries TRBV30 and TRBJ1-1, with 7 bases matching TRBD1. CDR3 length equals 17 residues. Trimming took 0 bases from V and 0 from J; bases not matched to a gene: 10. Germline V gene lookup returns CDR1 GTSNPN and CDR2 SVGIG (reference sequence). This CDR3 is CAWSVITGVSVNTEAFF. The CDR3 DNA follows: TGTGCCTGGAGTGTAATCACAGGGGTTTCTGTGAACACTGAAGCTTTCTTT.

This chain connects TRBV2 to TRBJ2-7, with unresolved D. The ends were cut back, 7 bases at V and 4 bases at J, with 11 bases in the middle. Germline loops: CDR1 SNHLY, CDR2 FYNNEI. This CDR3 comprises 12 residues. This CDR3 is CASTPFVYEQYF. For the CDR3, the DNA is TGTGCCAGCACCCCCTTTGTGTACGAGCAGTACTTC.

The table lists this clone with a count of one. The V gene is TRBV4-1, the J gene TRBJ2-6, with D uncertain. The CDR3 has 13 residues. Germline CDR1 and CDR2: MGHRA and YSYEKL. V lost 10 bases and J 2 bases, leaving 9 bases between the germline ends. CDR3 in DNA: TGCGCCACCAGAGGAGCTGGGGCCAACGTCCTGACTTTC. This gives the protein CATRGAGANVLTF.

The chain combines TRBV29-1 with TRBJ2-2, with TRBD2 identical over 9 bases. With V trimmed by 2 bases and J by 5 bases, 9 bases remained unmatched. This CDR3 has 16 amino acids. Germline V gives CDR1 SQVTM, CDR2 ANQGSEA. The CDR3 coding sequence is TGCAGCGTTGAAACGTGGCGGGGGGGTAGGACCGGGGAGCTGTTTTTT. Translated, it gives CSVETWRGGRTGELFF.

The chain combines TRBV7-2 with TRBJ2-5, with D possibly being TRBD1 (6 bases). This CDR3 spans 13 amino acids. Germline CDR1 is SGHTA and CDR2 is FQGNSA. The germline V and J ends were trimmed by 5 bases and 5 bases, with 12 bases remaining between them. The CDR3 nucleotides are TGTGCCAGCAGCCCCTACAGGGAGGAGACCCAGTACTTC. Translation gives CASSPYREETQYF.